A single sample gave rise to the 20 T cell receptor beta chains below, sequenced in a study of beta chain features in type 1 diabetes. Every isolated RNA sample was fully reverse transcribed, so sequencing captured expressed TCRB transcripts. The data were produced by immunoSEQ multiplex PCR, yet TCRdb's version contains in-frame clones alone and is incomplete. The sample holds some 220,000 clones, under 13% seen once. The sample comprised central memory CD4+ T cells from blood. All receptors come from a man between 18 and 35 years old in good health.

The table lists this clone with a few counts. The chain combines TRBV23-1 with TRBJ2-3; D possibly corresponds to TRBD1 (7 bases). TRBV23-1 is reported as an ORF; its role is uncertain. Trimming took 4 bases from V and 3 from J, leaving 11 bases between them. The CDR3 has 14 amino acids. CDR3 bases: TGCGCCAGCAGTCTCAGGGGGAGGACAGATACGCAGTATTTT. This sequence encodes CASSLRGRTDTQYF.

This clone was detected only a few times. The chain employs TRBV7-9 and TRBJ2-1; D uncertain. The ends were cut back, 3 bases at V and 15 bases at J, with 12 bases in the middle. Germline V gene lookup returns CDR1 SEHNR and CDR2 FQNEAQ (reference sequence). The CDR3 runs to 11 residues. CDR3 sequence (DNA): TGTGCCAGCAGCTTGTATGCTCCCGGGTTCTTC. This gives the protein CASSLYAPGFF.

The V gene is TRBV9, the J gene TRBJ1-4; D is perhaps TRBD1 (5 bases). The germline CDR1 and CDR2 sequences are SGDLS and YYNGEE. The V end lost 0 bases, the J end lost 4 bases, and 7 bases lay between the germline ends. CDR3 length: 14 amino acids. This CDR3 reads CASSVEQVNEKLFF. The CDR3 DNA is TGTGCCAGCAGCGTAGAACAGGTTAATGAAAAACTGTTTTTT.

CDR3 coding DNA: TGTGCCAGCAGCTTAAGTCTTACATTCCGCGCAGATACGCAGTATTTT. It yields the protein CASSLSLTFRADTQYF. V is TRBV7-9 and J is TRBJ2-3; no reliable D call. The germline CDR1 and CDR2 sequences are SEHNR and FQNEAQ (reference sequence). V was shortened by 2 bases and J by 4 bases, with 16 bases between the two germline ends. This CDR3 has 16 amino acids.

This clone was detected many times. Distinct nucleotide sequences in the sample also encode this CDR3. The chain uses TRBV2 and TRBJ2-3; 12 positions match TRBD2. The CDR3 length is 15 residues. V lost 4 bases to trimming and J lost 2 bases; unmatched junction nucleotides: 1. CDR1 SNHLY and CDR2 FYNNEI come from the germline V gene. The CDR3 DNA follows: TGTGCCAGCAGTGGACTAGCGGGAGTCACAGATACGCAGTATTTT. Amino acid sequence: CASSGLAGVTDTQYF.

This clone was recorded at least ten times. The gene calls are TRBV28 and TRBJ2-7, with D hard to call. Between the trimmed V and J ends, which lost 5 bases and 2 bases, there was a span of 13 bases. CDR1 and CDR2 from the germline V gene are MDHEN and SYDVKM. The CDR3 totals 14 residues. The CDR3 DNA reads TGTGCCAGCAGTCGATCGGGCCGGGCCTACGAGCAGTACTTC. This gives the protein CASSRSGRAYEQYF.

This clone has just a few counts. This sample includes further DNA sequences coding for the same CDR3. The rearrangement links TRBV18 to TRBJ2-5; the D is unclear. The CDR3 has 15 residues. Trimming shortened V by 0 bases and J by 2 bases, and 10 bases separated the two germline ends. Germline CDR1 and CDR2: KGHSH and LQKENI. The chain's CDR3 is CASSPPSGVQETQYF. The CDR3 bases are TGTGCCAGCTCACCACCGAGTGGAGTACAAGAGACCCAGTACTTC.

This clone turned up a few times. The identical CDR3 is also encoded by other nucleotide sequences in the sample. The chain has TRBV29-1 and TRBJ2-7; TRBD1 or TRBD2 may be the D gene (5 bases each). V was shortened by 1 base and J by 2 bases, with 6 bases between the two germline ends. This CDR3 region has 12 residues. In germline, CDR1 is SQVTM, CDR2 ANQGSEA. CDR3 DNA sequence: TGCAGCGTTGAAGGGGGGACCTACGAGCAGTACTTC. It translates to CSVEGGTYEQYF.

This clone showed up many times. The same CDR3 can be traced to other DNA sequences in this sample. This chain joins TRBV18 and TRBJ2-3; TRBD2 matches 9 bases. The CDR3 length is 15 residues. Trimming at V came to 2 bases and at J to 0 bases, leaving 0 bases not matched to a gene. CDR1 is KGHSH, CDR2 LQKENI, per germline. CDR3 loop: CASSPTSGSTDTQYF. The CDR3 bases are TGTGCCAGCTCACCAACTAGCGGGAGCACAGATACGCAGTATTTT.

The chain is built from TRBV10-1 and TRBJ2-5; D gene unclear. The CDR3 loop spans 12 amino acids. Trimming stripped 8 bases from V and 13 bases from J, with 20 bases between. The germline V gene has CDR1 WNHNN and CDR2 SYGVQD (reference sequence). CDR3: CASATVDGLAYF. The CDR3 DNA reads as TGCGCCAGCGCTACGGTGGACGGCCTTGCGTACTTC.

This clone was recorded a few times. J is TRBJ2-7 and V is TRBV2; D ambiguous. V was shortened by 2 bases and J by 6 bases, with 5 bases between the two germline ends. Germline loops: CDR1 SNHLY, CDR2 FYNNEI. The CDR3 totals 11 residues. The CDR3, as DNA: TGTGCCAGCAGTGAACAGTCCGAGCAGTACTTC. Its protein is CASSEQSEQYF.

V gene TRBV29-1 combines with J gene TRBJ2-5; D might be TRBD2 (7 bases). Trimming left V 1 base short and J 11 bases short, with 14 bases between. The CDR3 is 12 amino acids. CDR1 and CDR2 (germline): SQVTM, ANQGSEA. The CDR3 reads CSVEAGGTLQYF. The CDR3, as DNA: TGCAGCGTTGAAGCGGGGGGCACCCTGCAGTACTTC. Combining the CDR3 with reference TRBV29-1 and TRBJ2-5 gives the whole variable domain SAVISQKPSRDICQRGTSLTIQCQVDSQVTMMFWYRQQPGQSLTLIATANQGSEATYESGFVIDKFPISRPNLTFSTLTVSNMSPEDSSIYLCSVEAGGTLQYFGPGTRLLVL.

The chain uses TRBV21-1 and TRBJ1-1. TRBV21-1 is a pseudogene. The CDR3 has 14 amino acids. This chain's CDR3 is CASSRRSMNTEAFF. CDR3 nucleotides: TGTGCCAGCAGCAGGAGGTCCATGAACACTGAAGCTTTCTTT.

This clone was detected many times. One junction end disagrees with the germline gene, perhaps due to a read error. J is TRBJ2-5 and V is TRBV7-7; weak D call: TRBD2 (5 bases). There are 13 residues in the CDR3. Germline CDR1 reads SSHAT; CDR2 reads FNYEAQ (reference sequence). Written as DNA, the CDR3 is TGTGCTAGCAGCACGGACTTACAAGAGACCCAGTACTTC. It codes for CASSTDLQETQYF.

The chain combines TRBV7-8 with TRBJ2-5; D is uncertain. The CDR3 has 14 residues. The V end lost 0 bases, the J end lost 4 bases, and 9 bases lay between the germline ends. The germline CDR1 and CDR2 sequences are SGHVS and FQNEAQ. In nucleotides, the CDR3 is TGTGCCAGCAGCTTAGCCCGGGCGCGAGAGACCCAGTACTTC. This translates into CASSLARARETQYF.

V gene TRBV18 combines with J gene TRBJ2-1, with D uncertain. This CDR3 is built from 11 residues. Germline V gene lookup returns CDR1 KGHSH and CDR2 LQKENI. Trimming stripped 6 bases from V and 5 bases from J, with 5 bases between. This CDR3 is CASSDNNEQFF. In DNA, the CDR3 is TGTGCCAGCTCCGATAACAATGAGCAGTTCTTC.

The chain combines TRBV4-2 with TRBJ2-3, with 14 bases aligning to TRBD2. J lost 4 bases, V lost 1 base, and 4 bases had no gene match. The CDR3 spans 17 residues. Germline CDR1 reads LGHNA; CDR2 reads YNFKEQ. CDR3 sequence (DNA): TGTGCCAGCAGCCAAGCACCGGGACTAGCGGGAGCAGATACGCAGTATTTT. It yields the protein CASSQAPGLAGADTQYF.

The chain employs TRBV7-2 and TRBJ2-1; 9 nucleotides match TRBD2. The V gene's germline CDR1 is SGHTA and CDR2 FQGNSA. The CDR3 consists of 15 residues. The J segment lost 7 bases and the V segment lost 0 bases, leaving 4 bases of the junction unmatched. CDR3 protein: CASSLASGSKNEQFF. In DNA, the CDR3 is TGTGCCAGCAGCTTAGCTAGCGGGAGTAAGAATGAGCAGTTCTTC.

The table lists this clone with many counts. CDR3 DNA sequence: TGTGCCAGCAAGGGAGGTAGCGGGAATGAGCAGTTCTTC. Protein sequence: CASKGGSGNEQFF. The rearrangement uses TRBV6-6 and TRBJ2-1; 7 bases are a match to TRBD2. The CDR3 totals 13 residues. The junction had 7 bases not matched to a gene; V was cut back by 7 bases and J by 7 bases. Germline V CDR1 and CDR2: MNHNY, SVGAGI (reference sequence).

This clone was seen a handful of times. The chain carries TRBV30 and TRBJ2-3, with 7 bases fitting TRBD2. The V gene end was trimmed by 4 bases and the J gene end by 3 bases; junction bases not matched to a gene: 7. The germline V gene encodes CDR1 GTSNPN and CDR2 SVGIG (reference sequence). CDR3 size: 14 residues. This CDR3 reads CAWTSGRGTDTQYF. The DNA for the CDR3 is TGTGCCTGGACTAGCGGACGGGGGACAGATACGCAGTATTTT.